This TCR beta chain was recorded in a study of cytomegalovirus exposure and HLA in healthy donors. In regard to this clone: The target antigen is unknown.

The PCR was carried out with 60 Vbeta primers and 13 Jbeta primers. Some clones are missing from TCRdb's copy, which holds only in-frame ones; the method was immunoSEQ multiplex PCR. The table shows 65,000 to 85,000 clones, with 80% to 90% occurring only once. The study's findings and limits: There were under 200 TCR beta chains listed as cytomegalovirus-associated. It was reportedly the case that the classifier diagnosed cytomegalovirus status with high specificity and sensitivity.

All donors participated as healthy donors of bone marrow. The CDR3 is 12 amino acids. V trimming: 3 bases; J trimming: 5 bases; junction bases outside the gene matches: 1. Germline CDR1 reads SGHTS; CDR2 reads YDEGEE. The sample consisted of PBMCs. This TCR was recovered from a woman aged 25 to 45 in good health and CMV-seronegative. The V call is TRBV5-8, the J call TRBJ1-2, with TRBD1 matching over 7 bases. The CDR3, as DNA: TGTGCCAGCAGCTGGGACAGATATGGCTACACCTTC. Amino acid sequence: CASSWDRYGYTF.